This T cell receptor (beta chain) was sequenced for a study of blood T cells in healthy people across ages. CDR3 length: 16 amino acids. Germline CDR1 SGHAT, CDR2 FQNNGV. To note about this clonotype: Antigen unknown. Compared with germline, one end of the junction differs, possibly owing to a read error.

Study-level findings and limits: A roughly linear fall in TCR beta diversity per million T cells was seen with increasing age.

A sample-barcoded 5' primer and a J-beta primer mix were used in a second PCR of roughly 7 to 11 cycles. Every sample gave at least 2.5 million paired-end reads containing CDR3. TCRdb processed the 5' RACE reads anew with MiXCR; each CDR3 protein has one entry. The table records over 950,000 distinct CDR3 sequences, under 40% of them present only once. This rearrangement joins TRBV11-2 to TRBJ2-4, with D perhaps TRBD2 (5 bases). TRBJ2-7 explains the end of the DNA better; the J call may be wrong. The clonotype was recovered from a man aged 18-30 years in good health. Sequencing was performed on blood. The CDR3 DNA follows: TGTGCCGGCAGCCACCCGGGAAAATTTCGGGCCTACGAGCAGTACTTC. Its translation is CAGSHPGKFRAYEQYF.